Below are 26 T cell receptor beta chains sequenced from a single sample in a study of cytomegalovirus exposure and HLA in healthy donors. In the PCR, 60 Vbeta and 13 Jbeta primers were used. TCRdb's table, derived via immunoSEQ multiplex PCR, lists solely in-frame clones and lacks some. The data hold about 140,000 clones, with roughly 90% observed a single time. The sample was PBMCs. Receptors were obtained from a woman between 35 and 50 years old in good health and CMV-seronegative.

The chain combines TRBV5-6 with TRBJ2-5; a weak D match, TRBD1 (7 bases). Trimming stripped 0 bases from V and 4 bases from J, with 13 bases between. The V gene's germline CDR1 is SGHDT and CDR2 YYEEEE. The CDR3 loop spans 15 amino acids. The CDR3 coding sequence is TGTGCCAGCAGCTTGGGGAGGGGGCAGATAGAGACCCAGTACTTC. Its translation: CASSLGRGQIETQYF.

The chain combines TRBV19 with TRBJ2-2, with 10 bases matching TRBD1. The CDR3 covers 14 residues. Germline V gene sequence: CDR1 LNHDA, CDR2 SQIVND (reference sequence). V shed 7 bases and J 3 bases; nucleotides not matched to a gene: 2. Written as DNA, the CDR3 is TGTGCCAGTAAGGGACAGGGGCACACCGGGGAGCTGTTTTTT. Residues: CASKGQGHTGELFF.

The J gene is TRBJ2-7, the V gene TRBV23-1, with TRBD1 matching 8 bases. TRBV23-1 is flagged as an ORF with uncertain function. The CDR3 totals 13 residues. The junction had 3 bases not matched to a gene; V was cut back by 6 bases and J by 2 bases. Here the CDR3 DNA reads TGCGCCAGCAGGACAGGGGACCCCTACGAGCAGTACTTC. Translating it yields CASRTGDPYEQYF.

V is TRBV7-9 and J is TRBJ2-1, with TRBD2 matching over 7 bases. V trimming: 3 bases; J trimming: 8 bases; junction bases outside the gene matches: 4. The CDR3 is 13 amino acids. The germline gives CDR1 SEHNR, CDR2 FQNEAQ (reference sequence). CDR3 nucleotide sequence: TGTGCCAGCAGCTTCGCTAGCGGAGATGAGCAGTTCTTC. Protein sequence: CASSFASGDEQFF. Looking up the rest from reference TRBV7-9 and TRBJ2-1 gives the full variable domain: DTGVSQNPRHKITKRGQNVTFRCDPISEHNRLYWYRQTLGQGPEFLTYFQNEAQLEKSRLLSDRFSAERPKGSFSTLEIQRTEQGDSAMYLCASSFASGDEQFFGPGTRLTVL.

Only a few counts were recorded for this clone. The V gene is TRBV4-1, the J gene TRBJ2-7; the D gene is possibly TRBD1 (5 bases). Germline CDR1 MGHRA, CDR2 YSYEKL. V lost 1 base to trimming and J lost 3 bases, with 13 bases between them. The length of the CDR3 is 15 residues. The CDR3 DNA follows: TGCGCCAGCAGCCAAGGGCCATCAGGGAACTACGAGCAGTACTTC. Amino acids: CASSQGPSGNYEQYF.

This clone was picked up one time. The chain employs TRBV7-3 and TRBJ1-1, with D perhaps matching TRBD1 (5 bases). The CDR3 has 16 residues. Germline V gene sequence: CDR1 SGHTA, CDR2 FQGTGA. V was trimmed by 0 bases and J by 1 base, leaving 12 bases between them. The CDR3: CASSLTLQATNTEAFF. As DNA, the CDR3 is TGTGCCAGCAGCTTAACCCTACAGGCCACGAACACTGAAGCTTTCTTT.

This chain joins TRBV5-6 and TRBJ1-5; D is undetermined. The CDR3 length is 17 residues. Germline lookup yields CDR1 SGHDT and CDR2 YYEEEE. Trimming stripped 7 bases from V and 0 bases from J, with 20 bases between. The CDR3 region has the DNA TGTGCCAGCGGCCCAGGAGGTGAGAGGAATAGCAATCAGCCCCAGCATTTT. Translating it yields CASGPGGERNSNQPQHF.

V usage is TRBV18 and J usage is TRBJ1-1; no reliable D call. Trimming cost V 6 bases and J 6 bases, with 17 bases left between them. The CDR3 spans 14 residues. Per germline, CDR1 KGHSH and CDR2 LQKENI. The CDR3 sequence is CASSPRTTRAEAFF. CDR3 bases: TGTGCCAGCTCCCCCAGGACCACGAGGGCTGAAGCTTTCTTT.

The chain links TRBV2 to TRBJ2-5, with D maybe TRBD2 (5 bases). The CDR3 sequence is 12 residues long. V was pared by 6 bases and J by 3 bases, with 8 bases between. Germline CDR1 is SNHLY and CDR2 is FYNNEI. CDR3 nucleotides: TGTGCCAGCAGCGAGGGAAAAGAGACCCAGTACTTC. Its translation is CASSEGKETQYF.

The genes are TRBV7-9 and TRBJ2-2, with 10 bases lining up with TRBD2. This CDR3 comprises 16 residues. V dropped 3 bases and J dropped 3; count of bases not matched to a gene: 4. Germline lookup yields CDR1 SEHNR and CDR2 FQNEAQ (reference sequence). CDR3 protein: CASSFSGTSDTGELFF. The CDR3 DNA is TGTGCCAGCAGCTTTTCGGGGACTAGCGACACCGGGGAGCTGTTTTTT.

The chain links TRBV5-8 to TRBJ2-1, with D maybe TRBD2 (6 bases). The germline V gene encodes CDR1 SGHTS and CDR2 YDEGEE. The CDR3 loop spans 13 amino acids. Trimming shortened V by 3 bases and J by 12 bases, and 16 bases separated the two germline ends. The CDR3 DNA sequence: TGTGCCAGCAGCTCCGGGGGTCTGAGGGGGCAGTTCTTC. Residues: CASSSGGLRGQFF.

The rearrangement uses TRBV2 and TRBJ1-1, with a tentative D call TRBD1 (5 bases). The germline V gene has CDR1 SNHLY and CDR2 FYNNEI. Between the trimmed V and J ends, which lost 2 bases and 0 bases, there was a span of 10 bases. The CDR3 covers 15 residues. The chain's CDR3 is CASSEQGLVNTEAFF. Written as DNA, the CDR3 is TGTGCCAGCAGTGAACAGGGTTTGGTGAACACTGAAGCTTTCTTT.

This clone was found a few times. The CDR3 is CASSPRLAGIAEQYF. CDR3 DNA sequence: TGTGCCAGCAGCCCGCGACTAGCGGGAATCGCCGAGCAGTACTTC. This rearrangement joins TRBV7-8 to TRBJ2-7; 11 bases line up with TRBD2. The CDR3 consists of 15 residues. Germline V CDR1 and CDR2: SGHVS, FQNEAQ. V dropped 5 bases and J dropped 6; count of bases not matched to a gene: 9. The variable domain in full, with the rest retrieved from reference TRBV7-8 and TRBJ2-7, is GAGVSQSPRYKVAKRGQDVALRCDPISGHVSLFWYQQALGQGPEFLTYFQNEAQLDKSGLPSDRFFAERPEGSVSTLKIQRTQQEDSAVYLCASSPRLAGIAEQYFGPGTRLTVT.

The chain employs TRBV5-1 and TRBJ2-5, with a tentative D call TRBD2 (5 bases). Germline CDR1 SGHRS, CDR2 YFSETQ. Trimming took 0 bases from V and 2 from J, leaving 11 bases between them. The CDR3 contains 15 residues. The CDR3 bases are TGCGCCAGCAGCTTGGGGCTAGCCGTACAAGAGACCCAGTACTTC. It is translated as CASSLGLAVQETQYF.

This clone was observed once. V is TRBV6-6 and J is TRBJ2-1; 7 nucleotides match TRBD2. The CDR3 is 15 amino acids. Germline V lookup: CDR1 MNHNY, CDR2 SVGAGI (reference sequence). The V segment lost 7 bases and the J segment 2 bases; nucleotides outside the gene matches: 8. The CDR3, as DNA: TGTGCCAGCACCAACGGGGCGGGGGCCTACAATGAGCAGTTCTTC. Encoded protein: CASTNGAGAYNEQFF.

This chain links TRBV7-9 with TRBJ2-2; 8 bases are shared with TRBD1. Per germline, CDR1 SEHNR and CDR2 FQNEAQ (reference sequence). After removal of 7 bases from V and 6 bases from J, the junction contained 4 bases not matched to a gene. The CDR3 has 13 amino acids. As DNA, the CDR3 is TGTGCCAGCAAGGACAGGGCCGCCGGGGAGCTGTTTTTT. As protein: CASKDRAAGELFF.

The rearrangement links TRBV7-2 to TRBJ2-3, with 7 bases lining up with TRBD2. The CDR3 spans 16 residues. The V and J ends lost 1 base and 1 base, in that order; junction bases with no gene match: 5. Germline CDR1 and CDR2: SGHTA and FQGNSA. DNA of the CDR3: TGTGCCAGCAGCTTAGTTGGGGGAGGGGGCACAGATACGCAGTATTTT. Residues: CASSLVGGGGTDTQYF.

This clone was observed a few times. This chain's CDR3 is CASSPPGLAGGRNEQFF. The CDR3 nucleotides are TGTGCCAGCTCACCACCCGGACTAGCGGGAGGTCGCAATGAGCAGTTCTTC. This sequence joins TRBV18 and TRBJ2-1, with 14 bases that match TRBD2. CDR3 length equals 17 residues. Unmatched junction bases numbered 4, after V lost 0 bases and J lost 6 bases. Germline lookup yields CDR1 KGHSH and CDR2 LQKENI.

This clone has only one observation. The V and J genes are TRBV7-2 and TRBJ1-2, with TRBD1 identical over 8 bases. The CDR3 has 16 amino acids. Germline loops: CDR1 SGHTA, CDR2 FQGNSA. Trimming cost V 2 bases and J 8 bases; bases outside gene matches: 13. For the CDR3, the DNA is TGTGCCAGCAGCTTAAGTTTAGGCAGGGGGCAAGGGGGCTACACCTTC. Its protein is CASSLSLGRGQGGYTF.

Only a few counts were recorded for this clone. The chain carries TRBV7-9 and TRBJ1-4, with D possibly being TRBD1 (5 bases). The germline V gene encodes CDR1 SEHNR and CDR2 FQNEAQ (reference sequence). V shed 4 bases and J shed 6 bases, with 15 bases lying between them. This CDR3 spans 15 amino acids. CDR3 in amino acids: CASSSRSQGDEKLFF. The CDR3, as DNA: TGTGCCAGCAGCTCCAGGTCTCAGGGTGATGAAAAACTGTTTTTT.

This clone was detected only once. The V gene is TRBV28, the J gene TRBJ1-2; perhaps TRBD1 as D (6 bases). The CDR3 runs 15 residues. V lost 4 bases, J lost 3 bases, and 15 bases lay in between. Germline V gene sequence: CDR1 MDHEN, CDR2 SYDVKM. Written as DNA, the CDR3 is TGTGCCAGCAGTTCACAGGGATTGTTTCACTATGGCTACACCTTC. This translates into CASSSQGLFHYGYTF.

The J gene is TRBJ2-1, the V gene TRBV5-1, with TRBD2 matching over 8 bases. There are 14 residues in the CDR3. V lost 5 bases and J lost 7; bases outside the gene matches: 8. Germline V gene data show CDR1 as SGHRS and CDR2 as YFSETQ. The CDR3 region is CASRTREGGNEQFF. CDR3 nucleotides: TGCGCCAGCAGGACCCGGGAGGGGGGGAATGAGCAGTTCTTC.

This sequence joins TRBV11-2 and TRBJ1-4, with D maybe TRBD1 (6 bases). Trimming removed 2 bases from V and 1 base from J, with 11 bases in between. From germline, CDR1 is SGHAT and CDR2 FQNNGV. This CDR3 has 16 amino acids. CDR3 in amino acids: CASSLRGRGTNEKLFF. DNA of the CDR3: TGTGCCAGCAGCTTAAGGGGCAGGGGAACTAATGAAAAACTGTTTTTT.

The chain couples TRBV11-3 to TRBJ1-3; D is undetermined. The germline CDR1 and CDR2 sequences are SGHNT and YENEEA. The CDR3 totals 15 residues. The V gene lost 3 bases and the J gene lost 0 bases, with 9 bases spanning the gap. CDR3 in amino acids: CASSLFEGSGNTIYF. The DNA for the CDR3 is TGTGCCAGCAGCTTGTTCGAGGGCTCTGGAAACACCATATATTTT.

The table lists this clone with a count of one. The gene calls are TRBV7-9 and TRBJ2-7; a possible D gene is TRBD2 (6 bases). Germline V lookup: CDR1 SEHNR, CDR2 FQNEAQ (reference sequence). The CDR3 has 13 residues. V lost 6 bases, J lost 7 bases, and 16 bases lay in between. In nucleotides, the CDR3 is TGTGCCAGCAGTCTTAGCGGACCTTGGGAGCAGTACTTC. Translation gives CASSLSGPWEQYF.

This clone came up once. J is TRBJ1-1 and V is TRBV6-5; D might be TRBD1 (6 bases). Trimming pared 2 bases from V and 5 bases from J, leaving 15 bases between. Germline V gene sequence: CDR1 MNHEY, CDR2 SVGAGI. The CDR3 sequence is 15 residues long. The DNA for the CDR3 is TGTGCCAGCAGTTACCATTACACCGGGACAACTGAAGCTTTCTTT. It encodes CASSYHYTGTTEAFF.